This T cell receptor beta chain was captured by sequencing in a study of control samples from healthy donors and cancer patients. Assay used: immunoSEQ multiplex PCR; TCRdb lists only in-frame clones, some missing. The sample yields over 80,000 clones, about 85% seen once. Sequences were obtained from blood. This TCR derives from a man aged 30 to 45 in good health.

The CDR3 DNA reads as TGTGCCACCAGCAGAGTGGGGTTGGCGGCTGACACTGAAGCTTTCTTT. Amino acids: CATSRVGLAADTEAFF. The genes are TRBV15 and TRBJ1-1, with unresolved D. Germline CDR1 LNHNV, CDR2 YYDKDF (reference sequence). The CDR3 length is 16 residues. Trimming pared 1 base from V and 3 bases from J, leaving 15 bases between. The variable domain in full, completed from reference TRBV15 and TRBJ1-1, reads DAMVIQNPRYQVTQFGKPVTLSCSQTLNHNVMYWYQQKSSQAPKLLFHYYDKDFNNEADTPDNFQSRRPNTSFCFLDIRSPGLGDTAMYLCATSRVGLAADTEAFFGQGTRLTVV.